A single sample is the source of the 23 T cell receptor beta chains below, sequenced in a study of T cells after posttransplantation cyclophosphamide. Sequencing used immunoSEQ multiplex PCR; TCRdb keeps in-frame clones, though not all of them. Among 28,000 or so clones listed, approximately 90% were seen once. The sample consisted of PBMCs. The receptors were gathered from a man in his fifties.

This chain links TRBV6-6 with TRBJ1-1; D gene unclear. Looked up from germline, CDR1 is MNHNY and CDR2 is SVGAGI (reference sequence). CDR3 length: 12 residues. V lost 6 bases to trimming and J lost 1 base, with 6 bases between them. Here the CDR3 reads CASRARNTEAFF. The CDR3, as DNA: TGTGCCAGCAGGGCTAGGAACACTGAAGCTTTCTTT.

This clone was counted a single time. V usage is TRBV4-1 and J usage is TRBJ2-2; 9 bases fit TRBD1. After removal of 0 bases from V and 7 bases from J, the junction contained 9 bases not matched to a gene. The CDR3 runs to 17 residues. The germline gives CDR1 MGHRA, CDR2 YSYEKL. The CDR3 DNA follows: TGCGCCAGCAGCCAAGATACAGGGGACAGGGCAGTCGGGGAGCTGTTTTTT. Protein sequence: CASSQDTGDRAVGELFF.

The V gene is TRBV6-6, the J gene TRBJ1-1, with 7 bases that match TRBD1. CDR3 size: 15 residues. Germline assignment: CDR1 MNHNY and CDR2 SVGAGI (reference sequence). After removal of 5 bases from V and 5 bases from J, the junction contained 11 bases not matched to a gene. CDR3 amino acids: CASSSPQGLSTEAFF. The CDR3 bases are TGTGCCAGCAGTAGCCCACAGGGGTTATCGACTGAAGCTTTCTTT.

The chain joins TRBV2 to TRBJ2-7, with 9 bases that match TRBD1. The CDR3 runs to 14 residues. J lost 3 bases, V lost 6 bases, and 6 bases had no gene match. From germline, CDR1 is SNHLY and CDR2 FYNNEI. This CDR3 is CASSPGQGNYEQYF. CDR3 sequence (DNA): TGTGCCAGCAGCCCGGGACAGGGCAACTACGAGCAGTACTTC.

V gene TRBV28 combines with J gene TRBJ2-4; D is undetermined. The CDR3 has 17 residues. V was shortened by 4 bases and J by 0 bases, with 16 bases between the two germline ends. Germline CDR1 MDHEN, CDR2 SYDVKM. CDR3 nucleotides: TGTGCCAGCAGTTCCCCCCCTGAAGAGGCAGCCAAAAACATTCAGTACTTC. Its protein product is CASSSPPEEAAKNIQYF.

The chain joins TRBV5-6 to TRBJ2-2; D is ambiguous. Germline V gene data show CDR1 as SGHDT and CDR2 as YYEEEE. Trimming stripped 0 bases from V and 6 bases from J, with 6 bases between. The CDR3 has 13 residues. The DNA for the CDR3 is TGTGCCAGCAGCTTGGCCCACTCCGGGGAGCTGTTTTTT. Translation gives CASSLAHSGELFF.

The chain links TRBV28 to TRBJ1-2; TRBD1 matches at 8 bases. With V trimmed by 1 base and J by 6 bases, 1 base remained unmatched. The CDR3 covers 13 residues. The germline gives CDR1 MDHEN, CDR2 SYDVKM. The CDR3 loop reads CASSLSGGDGYTF. CDR3 in DNA: TGTGCCAGCAGTTTATCAGGGGGCGATGGCTACACCTTC.

The rearrangement uses TRBV25-1 and TRBJ1-1, with D perhaps matching TRBD1 (6 bases). V gave up 2 bases and J gave up 3 bases, with 13 bases separating them. This CDR3 is 15 amino acids long. Germline lookup yields CDR1 MGHDK and CDR2 SYGVNS. CDR3 residues: CASSEQGMGYTEAFF. CDR3 sequence (DNA): TGTGCCAGCAGTGAACAGGGGATGGGGTACACTGAAGCTTTCTTT. The whole variable domain, filled in from reference TRBV25-1 and TRBJ1-1, reads EADIYQTPRYLVIGTGKKITLECSQTMGHDKMYWYQQDPGMELHLIHYSYGVNSTEKGDLSSESTVSRIRTEHFPLTLESARPSHTSQYLCASSEQGMGYTEAFFGQGTRLTVV.

This chain connects TRBV7-3 to TRBJ2-3, with 7 bases identical to TRBD2. The CDR3 is made up of 14 amino acids. The germline gives CDR1 SGHTA, CDR2 FQGTGA. The junction had 5 bases not matched to a gene; V was cut back by 3 bases and J by 5 bases. The CDR3 region has the DNA TGTGCCAGCAGCTTGACGGGAGGTGGAGATACGCAGTATTTT. It translates to CASSLTGGGDTQYF.

The chain combines TRBV10-3 with TRBJ2-1, with TRBD2 matching over 9 bases. V lost 3 bases to trimming and J lost 5 bases; unmatched junction nucleotides: 8. Germline values: CDR1 ENHRY, CDR2 SYGVKD. The length of the CDR3 is 16 residues. The CDR3 sequence is CAISDASGVSNNEQFF. CDR3 nucleotide sequence: TGTGCCATCAGTGATGCTAGCGGGGTCTCTAACAATGAGCAGTTCTTC.

The rearrangement joins TRBV29-1 to TRBJ2-3; D is uncertain. V lost 4 bases, J lost 2 bases, and 4 bases lay in between. From germline, CDR1 is SQVTM and CDR2 ANQGSEA. CDR3 size: 11 residues. The CDR3 reads CSVGATDTQYF. For the CDR3, the DNA is TGCAGCGTTGGGGCCACAGATACGCAGTATTTT.

This clone appeared a few times. The chain combines TRBV7-2 with TRBJ2-7, with 8 bases that match TRBD2. The CDR3 extends over 13 amino acids. The V segment lost 5 bases and the J segment 6 bases; nucleotides outside the gene matches: 6. CDR1 and CDR2 (germline): SGHTA, FQGNSA. CDR3 residues: CASSRGLAGEQYF. The CDR3 DNA sequence: TGTGCCAGCAGCCGAGGACTAGCAGGCGAGCAGTACTTC.

This rearrangement joins TRBV6-5 to TRBJ1-3, with a weak D call TRBD1 (5 bases). The germline V gene encodes CDR1 MNHEY and CDR2 SVGAGI. The CDR3 has 15 amino acids. V lost 9 bases and J 0 bases, leaving 15 bases between the germline ends. The chain's CDR3 is CASRTLKRSGNTIYF. The CDR3 DNA is TGTGCCAGTAGGACACTCAAACGCTCTGGAAACACCATATATTTT.

The rearrangement uses TRBV28 and TRBJ2-7; the match to TRBD1 covers 9 bases. With V trimmed by 3 bases and J by 3 bases, 6 bases remained unmatched. CDR1 is MDHEN and CDR2 is SYDVKM in the germline V gene. This CDR3 is built from 15 residues. The CDR3 coding sequence is TGTGCCAGCAGTTTCCCCGACAGGGGGGGCTACGAGCAGTACTTC. This codes for CASSFPDRGGYEQYF.

The genes are TRBV5-8 and TRBJ2-5, with 8 bases that match TRBD2. The J call may be mistaken, given a closer DNA end match to TRBJ2-7. The CDR3 contains 15 residues. From germline, CDR1 is SGHTS and CDR2 YDEGEE. The CDR3 DNA sequence: TGTGCCAGCAGCCGGAGACTAGCGTCTTTCTACGAGCAGTACTTC. Translated: CASSRRLASFYEQYF.

This chain links TRBV12-5 with TRBJ1-1, with TRBD1 matching over 9 bases. The CDR3 extends over 14 amino acids. Per the germline V gene, CDR1 is LGHNT and CDR2 is FRNRAP. V lost 5 bases, J lost 10 bases, and 11 bases stayed unmatched. CDR3 coding DNA: TGTGCTAGTGGTCTGACAGGGGGGGTCGTCGGAGCTTTCTTT. This codes for CASGLTGGVVGAFF. The variable domain in full, with the rest retrieved from reference TRBV12-5 and TRBJ1-1, is DARVTQTPRHKVTEMGQEVTMRCQPILGHNTVFWYRQTMMQGLELLAYFRNRAPLDDSGMPKDRFSAEMPDATLATLKIQPSEPRDSAVYFCASGLTGGVVGAFFGQGTRLTVV.

This clone was found a few times. This sample includes further DNA sequences coding for the same CDR3. This chain uses TRBV5-1 with TRBJ1-3; a weak D match, TRBD1 (5 bases). Germline values: CDR1 SGHRS, CDR2 YFSETQ. The CDR3 runs 14 residues. Trimming took off 0 bases at V and 3 bases at J, with 7 bases between the two ends. The CDR3 here is CASSLAGYGNTIYF. CDR3 bases: TGCGCCAGCAGCTTGGCAGGGTATGGAAACACCATATATTTT.

The chain has TRBV5-5 and TRBJ1-2; possible D gene TRBD1, 5 bases. In germline, CDR1 is SGHKS, CDR2 YYEKEE (reference sequence). CDR3 length equals 15 residues. The germline V and J ends were trimmed by 6 bases and 4 bases, with 19 bases remaining between them. The CDR3 reads CASTGGGWTSYGYTF. In nucleotides, the CDR3 is TGTGCCAGCACCGGGGGGGGTTGGACTTCCTATGGCTACACCTTC.

The chain uses TRBV2 and TRBJ2-3; perhaps TRBD2 as D (6 bases). Germline values: CDR1 SNHLY, CDR2 FYNNEI. The CDR3 sequence is 15 residues long. With 8 bases removed from V and 0 bases from J, the gap between germline ends came to 15 bases. The CDR3 DNA follows: TGTGCCAGCGGAGGACGGACTACTAGCACAGATACGCAGTATTTT. Protein product: CASGGRTTSTDTQYF.

This clone was picked up a small number of times. The chain combines TRBV10-3 with TRBJ1-5, with no clear D. This CDR3 is built from 15 residues. CDR1 ENHRY and CDR2 SYGVKD come from the germline V gene. V was clipped by 2 bases and J by 3 bases, with 11 bases between them. The CDR3 DNA follows: TGTGCCATCAGTGAGGCTACCGGGTACAATCAGCCCCAGCATTTT. Protein product: CAISEATGYNQPQHF.

About this clone itself: At one of its ends the junction is not consistent with the germline gene, which may arise from a read error. The gene calls are TRBV5-1 and TRBJ1-1; D possibly corresponds to TRBD1 (5 bases). The CDR3 extends over 14 amino acids. Germline CDR1 SGHRS, CDR2 YFSETQ. The CDR3, as DNA: TGCGCCAGCTGCTTGGGGCAGGGAAAGGGTGAAGCTTTCTTT. It yields the protein CASCLGQGKGEAFF.

The rearrangement joins TRBV2 to TRBJ2-7, with a weak D call TRBD2 (5 bases). V lost 0 bases, J lost 3 bases, and 12 bases lay in between. This CDR3 is 15 amino acids long. Germline V gives CDR1 SNHLY, CDR2 FYNNEI. The CDR3 nucleotides read TGTGCCAGCAGTGAAGCGGACGCCGGGGTCTACGAGCAGTACTTC. Amino acids: CASSEADAGVYEQYF.

This clone was observed once. V gene TRBV15 combines with J gene TRBJ2-3; no definite D call. Germline assignment: CDR1 LNHNV and CDR2 YYDKDF (reference sequence). This CDR3 contains 13 residues. V lost 6 bases to trimming and J lost 5 bases, with 12 bases between them. The CDR3: CATSLPPVDTQYF. In nucleotides, the CDR3 is TGTGCCACCAGTTTGCCCCCGGTAGATACGCAGTATTTT.